This T cell receptor (beta chain) emerged from a study of OX40 agonist ivuxolimab in advanced cancers. Study-wide context: Those treated in dose escalation had hepatocellular carcinoma, melanoma, renal cell cancer or head and neck cancer. Two cutaneous melanoma patients and one hepatocellular carcinoma patient, three in all, had partial responses.

This CDR3 contains 12 residues. CDR1 and CDR2 (germline): MNHEY, SVGAGI. V was shortened by 2 bases and J by 6 bases, with 4 bases between the two germline ends. Generated by immunoSEQ multiplex PCR, the TCRdb table keeps only in-frame clones and is missing some. The data contain 59,000 or so clones, less than 85% of them seen just once; the ten biggest clones take up more than 3.5%. This chain connects TRBV6-5 to TRBJ2-2; D is ambiguous. The TCR was taken from an adult with an advanced solid tumor such as melanoma, head and neck, liver or kidney cancer. Sequenced material: CD4+ or CD8+ T cells sorted from blood, taken in a trial of the OX40 agonist ivuxolimab. The CDR3, as DNA: TGTGCCAGCAGTTACGAGGCCGGGGAGCTGTTTTTT. This translates into CASSYEAGELFF.